These 27 T cell receptor beta chains share one sample of origin, sequenced in a study of cytomegalovirus exposure and HLA in healthy donors. PCR used 60 Vbeta primers and 13 Jbeta primers. TCRdb's copy holds only in-frame clones and misses some; the assay was immunoSEQ multiplex PCR. The sample yields about 200,000 clones, 79% seen once. The sample taken for sequencing was PBMCs. The receptors were gathered from a woman aged 30 to 39 in good health and CMV-seropositive.

J is TRBJ2-1 and V is TRBV21-1; the table's D call, TRBD1, was not checked against the DNA. TRBV21-1 is a documented pseudogene. There are 17 residues in the CDR3. The CDR3 reads CASSKGEDTGEINEQFF. The CDR3 nucleotides read TGTGCCAGCAGCAAAGGGGAAGATACAGGGGAGATCAATGAGCAGTTCTTC.

This clone was seen a handful of times. The rearrangement uses TRBV9 and TRBJ2-1; D remains unclear. This CDR3 is built from 12 residues. The germline V gene encodes CDR1 SGDLS and CDR2 YYNGEE. V was shortened by 4 bases and J by 8 bases, with 10 bases between the two germline ends. The CDR3 is CASSTSLYEQFF. CDR3 DNA: TGTGCCAGCAGCACCTCACTATATGAGCAGTTCTTC.

This sequence joins TRBV4-3 and TRBJ2-3, with D possibly being TRBD1 (5 bases). The length of the CDR3 is 16 residues. Germline-derived CDR1 and CDR2 are LGHNA and YSLEER. The V gene lost 0 bases and the J gene lost 4 bases, with 14 bases spanning the gap. The CDR3 DNA reads as TGCGCCAGCAGCCAAGATCCGATAGGGGCGTCAGATACGCAGTATTTT. It codes for CASSQDPIGASDTQYF.

This rearrangement joins TRBV5-1 to TRBJ1-1; no reliable D call. The CDR3 runs 13 residues. The V end was cut by 0 bases, the J end by 6 bases, with 9 bases between. Germline V lookup: CDR1 SGHRS, CDR2 YFSETQ. In DNA form, the CDR3 reads TGCGCCAGCAGCTTGGCTTACTTATCTGAAGCTTTCTTT. Its translation is CASSLAYLSEAFF.

The V and J genes are TRBV6-6 and TRBJ2-4; unclear D gene. V lost 5 bases to trimming and J lost 0 bases, with 11 bases between them. The germline V gene has CDR1 MNHNY and CDR2 SVGAGI (reference sequence). The CDR3 has 15 amino acids. The chain's CDR3 is CASSKHNQAKNIQYF. CDR3 coding DNA: TGTGCCAGCAGTAAACACAACCAAGCCAAAAACATTCAGTACTTC.

DNA of the CDR3: TGTGCCAGTAGTATATCCAGTATGAACACTGAAGCTTTCTTT. Encoded protein: CASSISSMNTEAFF. The chain joins TRBV19 to TRBJ1-1; D gene ambiguous. The V end was cut by 2 bases, the J end by 0 bases, with 7 bases between. This CDR3 is 14 amino acids long. The germline V gene has CDR1 LNHDA and CDR2 SQIVND (reference sequence).

The rearrangement uses TRBV5-1 and TRBJ2-1, with 8 positions matching TRBD1. Germline lookup yields CDR1 SGHRS and CDR2 YFSETQ. CDR3 length: 14 residues. V dropped 4 bases and J dropped 7; count of bases not matched to a gene: 7. In nucleotides, the CDR3 is TGCGCCAGCAGCGGCGGACAGGGCCATAATGAGCAGTTCTTC. Translation gives CASSGGQGHNEQFF.

The CDR3 coding sequence is TGTGCCAGCAGCGTAGGGGGAGGGCCGACAGATACGCAGTATTTT. Translating gives CASSVGGGPTDTQYF. The chain has TRBV9 and TRBJ2-3, with TRBD2 matching over 7 bases. CDR1 is SGDLS, CDR2 YYNGEE, per germline. The CDR3 totals 15 residues. The V and J ends lost 0 bases and 3 bases, in that order; junction bases with no gene match: 4.

The chain is built from TRBV7-2 and TRBJ1-2; 12 positions agree with TRBD1. CDR3 length: 17 amino acids. V lost 5 bases to trimming and J lost 7 bases; unmatched junction nucleotides: 14. The V gene's germline CDR1 is SGHTA and CDR2 FQGNSA. CDR3 sequence (DNA): TGTGCCAGCAGCCGTTCACCGGGACAGGGGGCCTTGGTTGGCTACACCTTC. Protein sequence: CASSRSPGQGALVGYTF.

In this sample, this clone turned up a few times. The chain links TRBV27 to TRBJ2-1, with 8 nucleotides matching TRBD1. Germline loops: CDR1 MNHEY, CDR2 SMNVEV (reference sequence). With V trimmed by 5 bases and J by 6 bases, 9 bases remained unmatched. This CDR3 is built from 15 residues. The CDR3 sequence is CASSPRDRSPNEQFF. DNA of the CDR3: TGTGCCAGCAGTCCCCGGGACAGGTCGCCCAATGAGCAGTTCTTC.

The rearrangement joins TRBV9 to TRBJ2-2; tentative D call: TRBD2 (7 bases). V was shortened by 0 bases and J by 4 bases, with 19 bases between the two germline ends. Looked up from germline, CDR1 is SGDLS and CDR2 is YYNGEE. CDR3 length equals 18 residues. The chain's CDR3 is CASSVEAWGGLGTGELFF. CDR3 nucleotides: TGTGCCAGCAGCGTAGAGGCATGGGGGGGGCTTGGCACCGGGGAGCTGTTTTTT.

This clone has more than one count but fewer than ten. V gene TRBV5-5 combines with J gene TRBJ1-1, with TRBD1 matching 9 bases. The germline CDR1 and CDR2 sequences are SGHKS and YYEKEE (reference sequence). The CDR3 is 13 amino acids. V lost 4 bases and J lost 4; bases outside the gene matches: 2. In DNA, the CDR3 is TGTGCCAGCAGCCTGACAGGGGGCACTGAAGCTTTCTTT. Protein: CASSLTGGTEAFF.

The rearrangement uses TRBV9 and TRBJ2-1; TRBD2 matches at 10 bases. J was trimmed by 8 bases and V by 2 bases; bases with no gene match: 7. This CDR3 spans 15 amino acids. Germline loops: CDR1 SGDLS, CDR2 YYNGEE. CDR3 in amino acids: CASSVESGRAYEQFF. CDR3 nucleotide sequence: TGTGCCAGCAGCGTTGAAAGCGGGAGGGCCTATGAGCAGTTCTTC.

This chain links TRBV5-6 with TRBJ1-1; the match to TRBD1 covers 7 bases. The CDR3 loop spans 16 amino acids. Per germline, CDR1 SGHDT and CDR2 YYEEEE. Trimming took 3 bases from V and 0 from J; bases not matched to a gene: 8. The CDR3 here is CASSWGTVGMNTEAFF. For the CDR3, the DNA is TGTGCCAGCAGCTGGGGGACAGTTGGTATGAACACTGAAGCTTTCTTT.

The chain uses TRBV6-6 and TRBJ2-7; no clear D gene. This CDR3 region has 14 residues. Germline-derived CDR1 and CDR2 are MNHNY and SVGAGI (reference sequence). V was clipped by 7 bases and J by 0 bases, with 13 bases between them. The CDR3 protein is CASTALQNSYEQYF. Written as DNA, the CDR3 is TGTGCCAGCACCGCCCTACAGAACTCCTACGAGCAGTACTTC.

The rearrangement uses TRBV5-1 and TRBJ2-7; 7 bases are shared with TRBD1. This CDR3 has 17 amino acids. Germline assignment: CDR1 SGHRS and CDR2 YFSETQ. The junction had 16 bases not matched to a gene; V was cut back by 4 bases and J by 3 bases. For the CDR3, the DNA is TGCGCCAGCAGCCCTTACCCTCACAGGGGCAGAAGCTACGAGCAGTACTTC. As protein: CASSPYPHRGRSYEQYF.

The chain has TRBV4-2 and TRBJ1-3, with D possibly being TRBD1 (6 bases). Germline V CDR1 and CDR2: LGHNA, YNFKEQ. V lost 0 bases and J 0 bases, leaving 12 bases between the germline ends. This CDR3 region has 17 residues. CDR3 bases: TGTGCCAGCAGCCAAGATGGGACACCAAACTCTGGAAACACCATATATTTT. Protein sequence: CASSQDGTPNSGNTIYF.

This chain uses TRBV10-3 with TRBJ2-2, with D possibly matching TRBD2 (7 bases). The CDR3 extends over 15 amino acids. Trimming shortened V by 6 bases and J by 5 bases, and 16 bases separated the two germline ends. Germline lookup yields CDR1 ENHRY and CDR2 SYGVKD. The CDR3 DNA reads as TGTGCCATCAGACCTGGGGGGGCCGGTACCGGGGAGCTGTTTTTT. Protein sequence: CAIRPGGAGTGELFF.

This clone appeared a few times. Here the CDR3 DNA reads TGCGCCAGCAGCCAAATTGCGACAGGGGGCGCAATCTACATCTATGGCTACACCTTC. Residues: CASSQIATGGAIYIYGYTF. The chain has TRBV4-1 and TRBJ1-2, with TRBD1 identical over 10 bases. The germline CDR1 and CDR2 sequences are MGHRA and YSYEKL. V lost 2 bases and J lost 4; bases outside the gene matches: 16. The CDR3 sequence is 19 residues long.

The V gene is TRBV4-3, the J gene TRBJ2-7; D is ambiguous. Per the germline V gene, CDR1 is LGHNA and CDR2 is YSLEER. This CDR3 has 15 amino acids. The V gene lost 0 bases and the J gene lost 3 bases, with 12 bases spanning the gap. CDR3 nucleotide sequence: TGCGCCAGCAGCCAAGATAGCAGAAGCCTCTACGAGCAGTACTTC. It is translated as CASSQDSRSLYEQYF.

This clone came up a few times. The DNA for the CDR3 is TGCGCCAGCAGCCAAGGCGGGACAGGTATCAATGAGCAGTTCTTC. It specifies CASSQGGTGINEQFF. V gene TRBV4-1 combines with J gene TRBJ2-1, with 8 bases lining up with TRBD1. This CDR3 is 15 amino acids long. Germline trimming cut 1 base from V and 6 bases from J; bases unmatched to any gene: 5. Germline V gives CDR1 MGHRA, CDR2 YSYEKL.

The V call is TRBV20-1, the J call TRBJ1-4; D uncertain. The length of the CDR3 is 10 residues. The germline V gene encodes CDR1 DFQATT and CDR2 SNEGSKA (reference sequence). The V and J ends lost 5 bases and 8 bases respectively, with 6 bases between them. The CDR3 loop reads CSAYVEKLFF. The CDR3 DNA is TGCAGTGCTTATGTGGAAAAACTGTTTTTT.

The chain couples TRBV10-2 to TRBJ1-5; D is uncertain. The CDR3 runs 14 residues. Between the trimmed V and J ends, which lost 4 bases and 1 base, there was a span of 8 bases. Per the germline V gene, CDR1 is WSHSY and CDR2 is SAAADI. In nucleotides, the CDR3 is TGCGCCAGCAGTGTATCGTTGAGCAATCAGCCCCAGCATTTT. Translated, it gives CASSVSLSNQPQHF.

The chain links TRBV7-9 to TRBJ2-1; D gene ambiguous. The CDR3 loop spans 14 amino acids. Germline V gene data show CDR1 as SEHNR and CDR2 as FQNEAQ (reference sequence). Trimming removed 1 base at V and 8 bases at J, with 12 bases between. CDR3 DNA: TGTGCCAGCAGCTTAGTGGGCATCGGTCATGAGCAGTTCTTC. Its protein is CASSLVGIGHEQFF.

This CDR3 is CASSQRRTRNNEKLFF. DNA for the CDR3: TGTGCCAGCAGCCAGAGAAGGACAAGGAATAATGAAAAACTGTTTTTT. The rearrangement joins TRBV14 to TRBJ1-4, with D perhaps TRBD1 (5 bases). The CDR3 is 16 amino acids. V lost 3 bases and J lost 4, with 15 bases in between. Germline CDR1 is SGHDN and CDR2 is FVKESK.

The rearrangement joins TRBV6-5 to TRBJ2-7; D is ambiguous. From germline, CDR1 is MNHEY and CDR2 SVGAGI. The CDR3 loop spans 14 amino acids. Trimming cost V 0 bases and J 0 bases, with 6 bases left between them. Written as DNA, the CDR3 is TGTGCCAGCAGTTACTCGAGGATCTCCTACGAGCAGTACTTC. This codes for CASSYSRISYEQYF.

A remark on this clone: One end of the junction fails to match germline, which may point to a read error. The chain uses TRBV5-6 and TRBJ1-1; D unclear. The germline CDR1 and CDR2 sequences are SGHDT and YYEEEE. The length of the CDR3 is 13 residues. The CDR3 spells CTSSLDWATEAFF. CDR3 in DNA: TGTACCAGCAGCTTGGACTGGGCCACTGAAGCTTTCTTT.